The 6 T cell receptor beta chains given below trace back to one sample, sequenced in a study of tumor-infiltrating lymphocytes in primary liver carcinoma. From 500 ng total RNA, TCR beta cDNA was generated with a primer in the constant region. For TCR beta, libraries were produced by three nested multiplex PCR rounds using slightly modified ARM-PCR. Researchers ran the first two PCR rounds for roughly 11 cycles each with TRBV1-TRBV30 forward primers and a C-beta reverse primer. Each CDR3 protein gets one entry after TCRdb re-called the multiplex PCR reads with MiXCR. Seen here are tens of thousands of distinct CDR3 sequences, around 80% observed once, and the top ten hold about 37%. It was from roughly 20-30 mg of unsorted bulk tissue that RNA and DNA were co-extracted. Specimen: tumor-adjacent normal liver tissue. The origin of the receptors is a woman aged 25 to 39 with primary liver carcinoma and hepatitis B virus infection.

In the case of this clonotype: A junction boundary mismatches the germline segment, possibly from a read error. The chain employs TRBV6-6 and TRBJ2-1; weak D call: TRBD2 (5 bases). Germline lookup yields CDR1 MNHNY and CDR2 SVGAGI (reference sequence). The CDR3 length is 16 residues. CDR3 DNA: TGTGCCAGCAGTTACACCTCAACGGGGAGTTACAGTGAGCAGTTCTTC. This sequence encodes CASSYTSTGSYSEQFF.

This clonotype was seen repeatedly, ten times or more. The chain recombines TRBV6-5 with TRBJ1-1, with D possibly matching TRBD1 (6 bases). Germline V gene data show CDR1 as MNHEY and CDR2 as SVGAGI. Trimming took 0 bases from V and 1 from J, leaving 15 bases between them. CDR3 size: 17 residues. The CDR3 reads CASSYSGDNRWNTEAFF. The CDR3 nucleotides read TGTGCCAGCAGTTACTCAGGGGACAACAGGTGGAACACTGAAGCTTTCTTT.

This clonotype has a count of ten or more. The genes are TRBV6-5 and TRBJ1-1; D gene uncertain. This CDR3 region has 13 residues. V lost 7 bases and J 5 bases, leaving 14 bases between the germline ends. Looked up from germline, CDR1 is MNHEY and CDR2 is SVGAGI. CDR3 sequence (DNA): TGTGCCAGCATTTTGACGGGAGGGACTGAAGCTTTCTTT. Its protein is CASILTGGTEAFF.

This clonotype was counted only a few times. This chain connects TRBV2 to TRBJ2-3; D gene uncertain. V gave up 8 bases and J gave up 6 bases, with 6 bases separating them. CDR1 and CDR2 (germline): SNHLY, FYNNEI. CDR3 length: 10 amino acids. The CDR3 sequence: CASEEDTQYF. The CDR3 coding sequence is TGTGCCAGCGAGGAGGATACGCAGTATTTT.

This chain connects TRBV4-3 to TRBJ2-1; 11 bases align to TRBD2. There are 17 residues in the CDR3. Looked up from germline, CDR1 is LGHNA and CDR2 is YSLEER. J gave up 9 bases and V 4 bases, and 14 bases lay outside the gene matches. The CDR3 protein is CASSPNGELAGGSEQFF. In DNA form, the CDR3 reads TGCGCCAGCAGCCCGAATGGTGAGCTAGCGGGAGGAAGTGAGCAGTTCTTC.

The CDR3 protein is CASSCANSADTQYF. For the CDR3, the DNA is TGTGCCAGCAGTTGCGCGAACTCAGCAGATACGCAGTATTTT. This chain links TRBV6-6 with TRBJ2-3; D call uncertain. The ends were cut back, 4 bases at V and 4 bases at J, with 12 bases in the middle. The germline V gene encodes CDR1 MNHNY and CDR2 SVGAGI (reference sequence). CDR3 length equals 14 residues.